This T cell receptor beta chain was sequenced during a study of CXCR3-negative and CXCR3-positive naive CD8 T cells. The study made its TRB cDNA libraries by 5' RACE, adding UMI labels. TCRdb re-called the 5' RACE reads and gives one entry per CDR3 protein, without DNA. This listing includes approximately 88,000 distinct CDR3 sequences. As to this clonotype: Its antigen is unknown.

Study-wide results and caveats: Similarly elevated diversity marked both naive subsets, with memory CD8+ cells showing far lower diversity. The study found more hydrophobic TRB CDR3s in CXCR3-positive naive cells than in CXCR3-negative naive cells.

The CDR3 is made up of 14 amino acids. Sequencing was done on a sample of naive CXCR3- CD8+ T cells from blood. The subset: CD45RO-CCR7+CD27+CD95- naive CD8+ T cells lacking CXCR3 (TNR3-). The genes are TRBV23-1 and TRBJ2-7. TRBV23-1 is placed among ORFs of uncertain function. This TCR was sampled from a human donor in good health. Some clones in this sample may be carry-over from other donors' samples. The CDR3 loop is CASSQAVHSYEQYF.